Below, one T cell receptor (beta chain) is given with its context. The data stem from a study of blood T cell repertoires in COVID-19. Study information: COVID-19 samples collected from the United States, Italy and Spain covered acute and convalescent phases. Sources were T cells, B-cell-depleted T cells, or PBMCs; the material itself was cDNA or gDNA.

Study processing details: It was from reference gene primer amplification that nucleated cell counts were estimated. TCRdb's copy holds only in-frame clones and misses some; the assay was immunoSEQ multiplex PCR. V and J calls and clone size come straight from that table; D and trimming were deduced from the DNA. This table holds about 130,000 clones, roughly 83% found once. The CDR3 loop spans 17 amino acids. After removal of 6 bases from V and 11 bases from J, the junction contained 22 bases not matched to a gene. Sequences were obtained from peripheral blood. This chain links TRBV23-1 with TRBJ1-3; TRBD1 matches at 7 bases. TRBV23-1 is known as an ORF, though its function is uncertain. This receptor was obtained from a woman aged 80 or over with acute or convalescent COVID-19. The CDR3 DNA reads TGCGCCAGCAGCCAGGGGGTCTCCTATCGGGGTGTTCTTGCCATATATTTT. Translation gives CASSQGVSYRGVLAIYF.